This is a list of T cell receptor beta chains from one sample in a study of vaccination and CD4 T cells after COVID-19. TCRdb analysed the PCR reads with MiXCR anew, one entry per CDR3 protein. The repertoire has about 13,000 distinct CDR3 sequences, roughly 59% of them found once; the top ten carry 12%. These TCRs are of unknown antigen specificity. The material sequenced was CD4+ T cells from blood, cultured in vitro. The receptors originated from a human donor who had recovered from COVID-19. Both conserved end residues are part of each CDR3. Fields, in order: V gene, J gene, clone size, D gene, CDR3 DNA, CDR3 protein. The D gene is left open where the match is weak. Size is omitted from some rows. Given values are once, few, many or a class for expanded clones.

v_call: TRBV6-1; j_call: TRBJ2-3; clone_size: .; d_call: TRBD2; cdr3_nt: TGTGCCAGCACCCTCGTGGGAGCGGGAGGGCCGTATACGCAGTATTTT; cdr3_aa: CASTLVGAGGPYTQYF
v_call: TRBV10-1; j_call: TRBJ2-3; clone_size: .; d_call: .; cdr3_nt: TGCGCCAGCAGTGATAATTTGGGGTCCCGCACAGATACGCAGTATTTT; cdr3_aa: CASSDNLGSRTDTQYF
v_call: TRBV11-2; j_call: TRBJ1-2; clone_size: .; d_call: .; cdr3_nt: TGTGCCAGCAGCTTAGAGGGGGATGGCTACACCTTC; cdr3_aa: CASSLEGDGYTF
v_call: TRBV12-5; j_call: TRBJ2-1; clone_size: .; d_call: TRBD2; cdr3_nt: TGTGCTAGTGGGCAGACTAGCGGGAGGGCCGACGAGCAGTTCTTC; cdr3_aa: CASGQTSGRADEQFF
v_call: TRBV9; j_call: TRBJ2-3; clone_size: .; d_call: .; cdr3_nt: TGTGCCAGCAGCCCAGGGCACGCCACAGATACGCAGTATTTT; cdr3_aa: CASSPGHATDTQYF
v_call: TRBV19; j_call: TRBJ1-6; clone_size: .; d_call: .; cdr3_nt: TGTGCCAGTAAATCGGGACCGCACGCCTATAATTCACCCCTCCACTTT; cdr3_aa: CASKSGPHAYNSPLHF
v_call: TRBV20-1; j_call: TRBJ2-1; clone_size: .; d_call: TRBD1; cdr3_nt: TGCAGTGCTAGAGCTCCCACAGGGGAATCCTACAATGAGCAGTTCTTC; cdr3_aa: CSARAPTGESYNEQFF
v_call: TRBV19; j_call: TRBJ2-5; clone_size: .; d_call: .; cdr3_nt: TGTGCCAGTAGGGCCGGAGGAGAGACCCAGTACTTC; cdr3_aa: CASRAGGETQYF
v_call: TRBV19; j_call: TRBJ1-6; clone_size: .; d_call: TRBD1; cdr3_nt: TGTGCCAGTAGATCCGGGACAGAGAATTCACCCCTCCACTTT; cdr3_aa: CASRSGTENSPLHF
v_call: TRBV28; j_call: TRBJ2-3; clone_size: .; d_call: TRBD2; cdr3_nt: TGTGCCAGCAGTGAATTGGGGGGGAGGAGCACAGATGCGCAGTATTTT; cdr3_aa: CASSELGGRSTDAQYF
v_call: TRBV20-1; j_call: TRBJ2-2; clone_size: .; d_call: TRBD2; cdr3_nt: TGCAGTGCTAGAGATTGGAGCGGGAGGGACACCGGGGAGCTGTTTTTT; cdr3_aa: CSARDWSGRDTGELFF
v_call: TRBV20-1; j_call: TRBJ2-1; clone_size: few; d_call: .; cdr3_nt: TGCAGTGCTAGAGATCCAGGACCTAGTGGGAGGAATGAGCAGTTCTTC; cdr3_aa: CSARDPGPSGRNEQFF
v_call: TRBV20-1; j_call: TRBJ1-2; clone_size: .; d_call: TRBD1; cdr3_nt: TGCAGTGCTAGAAACACCGGACAGGGGTATGGCTACACCTTC; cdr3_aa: CSARNTGQGYGYTF
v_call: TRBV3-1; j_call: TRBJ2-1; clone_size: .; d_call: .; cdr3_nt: TGTGCCAGCAGCCTCGAGGGCGGGGCCTCGGGGCAGTTCTTC; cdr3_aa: CASSLEGGASGQFF
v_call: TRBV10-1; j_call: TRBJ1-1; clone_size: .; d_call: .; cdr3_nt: TGCGCCAGCAGTGAGTCCAATCGGGTGAACACTGAAGCTTTCTTT; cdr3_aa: CASSESNRVNTEAFF
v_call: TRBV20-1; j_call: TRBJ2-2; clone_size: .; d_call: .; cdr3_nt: TGCAGTGCAGAGACAGTTTTGGGCACCGGGGAGCTGTTTTTT; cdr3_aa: CSAETVLGTGELFF
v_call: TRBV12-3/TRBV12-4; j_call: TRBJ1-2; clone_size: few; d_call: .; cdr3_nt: TGTGCCAGCAGCACAGCGAACTATGGCTACACCTTC; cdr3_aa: CASSTANYGYTF
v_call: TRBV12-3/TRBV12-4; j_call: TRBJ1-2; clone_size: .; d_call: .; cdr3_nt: TGTGCCAGCAGTCCTGGGGGGGCTTCCGGCTACACCTTC; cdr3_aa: CASSPGGASGYTF
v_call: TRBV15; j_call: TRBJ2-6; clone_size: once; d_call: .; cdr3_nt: TGTGCCACCAGCAGAGACTCTGGGGCCAACGTCCTGACTTTC; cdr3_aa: CATSRDSGANVLTF
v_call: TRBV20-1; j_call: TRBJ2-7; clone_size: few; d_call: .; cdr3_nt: TGCAGTGCTCAATGGCGGAATTCCTACGAGCAGTACTTC; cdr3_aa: CSAQWRNSYEQYF
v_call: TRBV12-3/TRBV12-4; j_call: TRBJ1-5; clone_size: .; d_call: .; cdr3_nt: TGTGCCAGCAGCATAGGAGGGAGGGGCAATCAGCCCCAGCATTTT; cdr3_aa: CASSIGGRGNQPQHF
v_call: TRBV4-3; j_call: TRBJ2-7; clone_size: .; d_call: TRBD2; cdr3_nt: TGCGCCAGCAGCCTGCTTGGCGGGAGATTCAACGAGCAGTACTTC; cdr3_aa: CASSLLGGRFNEQYF
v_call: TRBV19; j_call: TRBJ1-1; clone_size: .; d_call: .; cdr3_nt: TGTGCCAGTATTAACAGGGCCCGGGGCACTGAAGCTTTCTTT; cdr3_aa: CASINRARGTEAFF
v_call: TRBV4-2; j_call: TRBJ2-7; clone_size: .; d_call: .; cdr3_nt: TGTGCCAGCAGCCAGGGACCCCACCCCGAGCAGTACTTC; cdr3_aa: CASSQGPHPEQYF
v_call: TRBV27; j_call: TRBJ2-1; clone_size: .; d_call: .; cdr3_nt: TGTGCCAGCAGGCCCCTGGGGGGAAGGTCCTACAATGAGCAGTTCTTC; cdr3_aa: CASRPLGGRSYNEQFF
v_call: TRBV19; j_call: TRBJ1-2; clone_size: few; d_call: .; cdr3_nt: TGTGCCAGTATCCCAACAGGCTTCCACTATGGCTACACCTTC; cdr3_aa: CASIPTGFHYGYTF
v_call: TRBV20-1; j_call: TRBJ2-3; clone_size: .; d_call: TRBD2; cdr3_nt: TGCAGTGCTAGAGGTCGGACCGCACTAGCGGGATCCACAGATACGCAGTATTTT; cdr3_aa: CSARGRTALAGSTDTQYF
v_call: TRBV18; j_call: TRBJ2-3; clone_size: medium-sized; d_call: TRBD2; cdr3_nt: TGTGCCAGCTCACCGGGGACTAGCGGGAGCACAGATACGCAGTATTTT; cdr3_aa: CASSPGTSGSTDTQYF
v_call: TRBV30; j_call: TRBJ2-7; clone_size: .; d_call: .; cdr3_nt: TGTGCCTGGGTAAGCCGACCTAGCTCCTACGAGCAGTACTTC; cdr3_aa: CAWVSRPSSYEQYF
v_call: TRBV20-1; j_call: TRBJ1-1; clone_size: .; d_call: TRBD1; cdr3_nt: TGCAGTGCTAGGGGGACAGGGGGCGACACTGAAGCTTTCTTT; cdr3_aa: CSARGTGGDTEAFF